A single TCR beta chain is shown here with its context. Its antigen is currently unknown. These data are taken from a study of post-analysis software for immune sequencing data. Background on the study: Included among the disease courses, which were recorded for the cohort, were relapsing-remitting, secondary progressive and progressive-relapsing multiple sclerosis.

Deletions cut 3 bases from V and 6 bases from J, with 13 bases between. This CDR3 comprises 14 residues. The TCR beta cDNA libraries contained unique molecular identifiers. Yield was 500,000 or so cDNA molecules from about 0.94 to 9.7 million T cells. TCRdb analysed the PCR reads with MiXCR anew, one entry per CDR3 protein. The table lists roughly 650,000 distinct CDR3 sequences, approximately 59% of them singletons. Study-level results: Samples prepared in the same batch strongly co-clustered by F measure. Controls showed lower frequencies than patients for roughly 5 TRBV segments, and TRBV5-6, TRBV5-1 and TRBV20-1 were among these. Compared with controls, patients showed significantly lower normalized Chao1 diversity.

This TCR was recovered from a girl aged 2-10 years with multiple sclerosis. What was sequenced was blood. This rearrangement joins TRBV12-3 or TRBV12-4 to TRBJ2-3; D is perhaps TRBD2 (5 bases). The CDR3 region has the DNA TGTGCCAGCAGTTTTACTAGTAAGGCGGATACGCAGTATTTT. Protein product: CASSFTSKADTQYF.